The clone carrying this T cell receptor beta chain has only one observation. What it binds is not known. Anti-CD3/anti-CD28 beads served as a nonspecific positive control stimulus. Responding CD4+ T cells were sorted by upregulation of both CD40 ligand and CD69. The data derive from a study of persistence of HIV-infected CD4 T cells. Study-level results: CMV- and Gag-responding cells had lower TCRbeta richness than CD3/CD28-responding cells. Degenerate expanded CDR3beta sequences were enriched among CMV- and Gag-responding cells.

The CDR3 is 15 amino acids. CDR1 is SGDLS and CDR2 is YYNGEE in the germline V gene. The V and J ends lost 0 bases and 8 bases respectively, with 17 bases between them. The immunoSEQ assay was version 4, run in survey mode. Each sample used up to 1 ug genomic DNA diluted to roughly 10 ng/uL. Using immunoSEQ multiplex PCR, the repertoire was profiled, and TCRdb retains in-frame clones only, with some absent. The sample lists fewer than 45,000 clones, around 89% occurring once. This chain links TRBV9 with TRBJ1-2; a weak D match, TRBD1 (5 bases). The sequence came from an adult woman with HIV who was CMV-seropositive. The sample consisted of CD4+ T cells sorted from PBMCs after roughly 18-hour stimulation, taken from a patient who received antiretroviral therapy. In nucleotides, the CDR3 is TGTGCCAGCAGCGTAGGTCTCGGCAGGGAGGAAGGCTACACCTTC. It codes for CASSVGLGREEGYTF. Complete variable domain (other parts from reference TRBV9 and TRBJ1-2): DSGVTQTPKHLITATGQRVTLRCSPRSGDLSVYWYQQSLDQGLQFLIQYYNGEERAKGNILERFSAQQFPDLHSELNLSSLELGDSALYFCASSVGLGREEGYTFGSGTRLTVV.